This T cell receptor (beta chain) stems from a study of T-cell memory formation after mild COVID-19. The overall study: Among the donors, TCR clusters were largely specific to each donor. Study observations and caveats: Clones shrinking from day 15 to 85 showed even CD4/CD8 mixes; later expanders tilted CD4+. Whether day 37 second-wave clones are SARS-CoV-2-specific was not confirmed.

TCRdb re-called the 5' RACE reads with MiXCR, one entry per CDR3 protein. Of 550,000 to 650,000 distinct CDR3 sequences in the sample, 15% to 20% were seen once. This clonotype was observed at least ten times. Its antigen is unknown. CDR1 and CDR2 (germline): SGHRS, YFSETQ. The CDR3 is 19 amino acids. J was trimmed by 3 bases and V by 2 bases; bases with no gene match: 17. Material: PBMCs or a T cell subset sorted from them (not recorded which). The chain recombines TRBV5-1 with TRBJ2-7; 10 bases line up with TRBD1. The receptor's source is an adult woman who had mild COVID-19 (a few samples of this study predate the infection). Cell type and time point are not known. CDR3 in amino acids: CASSFRGDRGLGYGYEQYF. The CDR3 DNA sequence: TGCGCCAGCAGCTTCCGTGGGGACAGGGGTTTAGGGTACGGCTACGAGCAGTACTTC.